This entry concerns a single T cell receptor beta chain. Its antigen remains unidentified. TCRdb keeps only in-frame clones here, not all; method: immunoSEQ multiplex PCR. The repertoire consists of more than 2,000,000 clones, with more than 85% occurring once and the leading ten covering around 0.4%. The data derive from a study of shared clonotypes between healthy human individuals. Study conclusions and caveats: The study found lower generation probabilities in non-shared clonotypes than in those shared by all four donors.

Germline values: CDR1 SGHNT, CDR2 YENEEA. CDR3 length: 14 residues. The junction had 7 bases not matched to a gene; V was cut back by 4 bases and J by 8 bases. The TCR originated in a man aged 18 to 29 in good health. Some clones in this sample may be carry-over from other donors' samples. The V and J genes are TRBV11-3 and TRBJ2-1; 8 nucleotides agree with TRBD1. Sequencing input: naive CD4+ T cells from PBMCs. Subset noted: CD45RA+ positively selected. The CDR3 region is CASSWSGGRDEQFF. DNA for the CDR3: TGTGCCAGCAGCTGGTCAGGGGGCAGGGATGAGCAGTTCTTC. Looking up the rest from reference TRBV11-3 and TRBJ2-1 gives the full variable domain: EAGVVQSPRYKIIEKKQPVAFWCNPISGHNTLYWYLQNLGQGPELLIRYENEEAVDDSQLPKDRFSAERLKGVDSTLKIQPAELGDSAVYLCASSWSGGRDEQFFGPGTRLTVL.